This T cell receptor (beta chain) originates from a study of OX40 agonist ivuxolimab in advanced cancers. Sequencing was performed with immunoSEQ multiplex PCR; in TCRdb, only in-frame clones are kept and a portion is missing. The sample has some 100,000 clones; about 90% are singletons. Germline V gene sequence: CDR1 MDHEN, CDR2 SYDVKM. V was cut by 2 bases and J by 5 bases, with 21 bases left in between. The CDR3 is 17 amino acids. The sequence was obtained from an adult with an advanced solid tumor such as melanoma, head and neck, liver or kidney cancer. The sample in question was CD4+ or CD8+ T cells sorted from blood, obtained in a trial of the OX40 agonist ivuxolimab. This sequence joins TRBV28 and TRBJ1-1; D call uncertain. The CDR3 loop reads CASSLIQSWSVGTEAFF. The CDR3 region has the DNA TGTGCCAGCAGTTTAATCCAGTCTTGGTCTGTGGGGACTGAAGCTTTCTTT.